Reported below is one T cell receptor (beta chain). The data derive from a study of glioma-infiltrating T cells after dendritic cell vaccination. With 2 bases removed from V and 2 bases from J, the gap between germline ends came to 13 bases. The length of the CDR3 is 15 residues. CDR1 is KGHSH and CDR2 is LQKENI in the germline V gene. Method: immunoSEQ multiplex PCR; TCRdb's copy keeps in-frame clones and lacks some. The sample yields about 64,000 clones, 82% seen once. The clonotype comes from a human donor with glioblastoma. The chain recombines TRBV18 with TRBJ2-7; D possibly corresponds to TRBD1 (6 bases). The specimen comprised blood, sampled before dendritic cell vaccination. CDR3 sequence reads: CASSPGQGSPYEQYF. Here the CDR3 DNA reads TGTGCCAGCTCACCAGGCCAGGGGAGTCCCTACGAGCAGTACTTC.